The 5 T cell receptor beta chains in this list originate from one sample, sequenced in a study of CD8 T cell repertoires and HIV-1 epitope variants. The table came from immunoSEQ multiplex PCR; TCRdb's copy has only in-frame clones and leaves some out. The sample has approximately 4,800 clones, approximately 63% seen once. No cognate antigen is known for these TCRs. Sample: cultured CD8+ T cells derived from PBMCs. These receptors were collected from a male donor with HIV.

The chain joins TRBV9 to TRBJ1-4, with 9 nucleotides matching TRBD1. Trimming at V came to 2 bases and at J to 8 bases, leaving 7 bases not matched to a gene. The germline V gene encodes CDR1 SGDLS and CDR2 YYNGEE. The CDR3 has 15 residues. CDR3 DNA: TGTGCCAGCAGCGTTTGGACAGGGGAAGGGGAAAAACTGTTTTTT. Protein product: CASSVWTGEGEKLFF. Supplemented by reference TRBV9 and TRBJ1-4, the full variable domain reads DSGVTQTPKHLITATGQRVTLRCSPRSGDLSVYWYQQSLDQGLQFLIQYYNGEERAKGNILERFSAQQFPDLHSELNLSSLELGDSALYFCASSVWTGEGEKLFFGSGTQLSVL.

CDR3 amino acids: CASSDSGPYNEQFF. CDR3 DNA: TGTGCCAGCAGTGACTCGGGGCCCTACAATGAGCAGTTCTTC. J is TRBJ2-1 and V is TRBV6-4; a weak D match, TRBD1 (5 bases). The CDR3 extends over 14 amino acids. Germline V CDR1 and CDR2: MRHNA, SNTAGT. Trimming took off 0 bases at V and 2 bases at J, with 5 bases between the two ends.

The chain recombines TRBV28 with TRBJ2-6; tentatively, D is TRBD1 (5 bases). The germline V gene encodes CDR1 MDHEN and CDR2 SYDVKM. With 4 bases removed from V and 2 bases from J, the gap between germline ends came to 15 bases. CDR3 length equals 17 residues. The CDR3 sequence: CASSSDWAGPGANVLTF. The CDR3 DNA reads as TGTGCCAGCAGTTCCGATTGGGCAGGGCCTGGGGCCAACGTCCTGACTTTC.

The J gene is TRBJ2-7, the V gene TRBV7-2; the match to TRBD2 covers 7 bases. Unmatched junction bases numbered 5, after V lost 1 base and J lost 2 bases. Germline lookup yields CDR1 SGHTA and CDR2 FQGNSA. The CDR3 is 15 residues long. CDR3 in DNA: TGTGCCAGCAGCTTAGTGGGCGGGGGTGCCTACGAGCAGTACTTC. Its translation is CASSLVGGGAYEQYF.

The V call is TRBV7-9, the J call TRBJ2-2; D is undetermined. Trimming took off 6 bases at V and 6 bases at J, with 11 bases between the two ends. This CDR3 has 13 residues. Germline V gene lookup returns CDR1 SEHNR and CDR2 FQNEAQ (reference sequence). In nucleotides, the CDR3 is TGTGCCAGCAGTTCGGTCATGGCCGGGGAGCTGTTTTTT. As protein: CASSSVMAGELFF.